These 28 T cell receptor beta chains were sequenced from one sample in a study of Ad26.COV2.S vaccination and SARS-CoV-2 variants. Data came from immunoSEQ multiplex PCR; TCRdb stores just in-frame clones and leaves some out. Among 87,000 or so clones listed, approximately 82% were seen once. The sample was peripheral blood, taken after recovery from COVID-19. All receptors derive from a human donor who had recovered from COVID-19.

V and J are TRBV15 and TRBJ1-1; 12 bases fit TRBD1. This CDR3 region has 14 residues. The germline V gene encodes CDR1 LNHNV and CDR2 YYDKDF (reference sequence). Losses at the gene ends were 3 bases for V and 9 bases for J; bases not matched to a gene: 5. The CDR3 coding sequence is TGTGCCACCAGCAGTGCCGGGACAGGGGGCAAAGCTTTCTTT. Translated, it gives CATSSAGTGGKAFF. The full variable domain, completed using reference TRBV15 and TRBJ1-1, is DAMVIQNPRYQVTQFGKPVTLSCSQTLNHNVMYWYQQKSSQAPKLLFHYYDKDFNNEADTPDNFQSRRPNTSFCFLDIRSPGLGDTAMYLCATSSAGTGGKAFFGQGTRLTVV.

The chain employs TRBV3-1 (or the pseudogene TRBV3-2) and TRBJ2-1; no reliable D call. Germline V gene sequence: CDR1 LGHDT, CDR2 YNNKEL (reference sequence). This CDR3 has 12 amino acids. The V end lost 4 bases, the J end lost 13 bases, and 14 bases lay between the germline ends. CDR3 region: CASSPYQLPQFF. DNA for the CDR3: TGTGCCAGCAGCCCCTACCAGCTCCCCCAGTTCTTC.

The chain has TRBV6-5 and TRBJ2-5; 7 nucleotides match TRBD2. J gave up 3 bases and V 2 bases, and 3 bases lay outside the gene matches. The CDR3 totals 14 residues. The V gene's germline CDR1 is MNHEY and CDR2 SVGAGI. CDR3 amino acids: CASSYGGGEETQYF. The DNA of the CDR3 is TGTGCCAGCAGTTACGGGGGAGGGGAAGAGACCCAGTACTTC.

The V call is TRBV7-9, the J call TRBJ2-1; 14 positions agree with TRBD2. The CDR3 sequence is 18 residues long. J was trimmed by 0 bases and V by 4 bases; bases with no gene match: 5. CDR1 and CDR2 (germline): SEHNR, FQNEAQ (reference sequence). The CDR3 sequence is CASSSTSGRAGSYNEQFF. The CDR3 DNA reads TGTGCCAGCAGCTCGACTAGCGGGAGGGCCGGCTCCTACAATGAGCAGTTCTTC.

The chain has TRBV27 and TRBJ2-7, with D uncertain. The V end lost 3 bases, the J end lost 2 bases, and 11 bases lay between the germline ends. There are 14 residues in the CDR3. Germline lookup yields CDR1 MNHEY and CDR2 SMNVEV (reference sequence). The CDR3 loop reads CASSFGVGPYEQYF. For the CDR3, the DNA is TGTGCCAGCAGTTTTGGGGTTGGGCCCTACGAGCAGTACTTC.

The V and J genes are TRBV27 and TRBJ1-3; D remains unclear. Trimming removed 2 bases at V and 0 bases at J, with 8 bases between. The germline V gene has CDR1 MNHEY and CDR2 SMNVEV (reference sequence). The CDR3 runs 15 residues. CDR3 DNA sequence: TGTGCCAGCAGTTTAACCGGGAACTCTGGAAACACCATATATTTT. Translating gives CASSLTGNSGNTIYF.

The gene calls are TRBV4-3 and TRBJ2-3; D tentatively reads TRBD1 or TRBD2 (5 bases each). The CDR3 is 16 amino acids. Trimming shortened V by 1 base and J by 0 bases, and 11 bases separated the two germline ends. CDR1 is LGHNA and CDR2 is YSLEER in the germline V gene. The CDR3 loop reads CASSQGPGTSTDTQYF. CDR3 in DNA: TGCGCCAGCAGCCAAGGGCCTGGGACCAGCACAGATACGCAGTATTTT.

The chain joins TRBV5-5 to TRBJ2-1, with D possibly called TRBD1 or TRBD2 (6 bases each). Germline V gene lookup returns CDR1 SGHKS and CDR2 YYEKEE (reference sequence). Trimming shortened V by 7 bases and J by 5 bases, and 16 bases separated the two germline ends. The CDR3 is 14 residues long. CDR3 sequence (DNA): TGTGCCAGCGGGGGCTGGACTACCCACAATGAGCAGTTCTTC. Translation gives CASGGWTTHNEQFF. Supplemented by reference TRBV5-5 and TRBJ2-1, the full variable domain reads DAGVTQSPTHLIKTRGQQVTLRCSPISGHKSVSWYQQVLGQGPQFIFQYYEKEERGRGNFPDRFSARQFPNYSSELNVNALLLGDSALYLCASGGWTTHNEQFFGPGTRLTVL.

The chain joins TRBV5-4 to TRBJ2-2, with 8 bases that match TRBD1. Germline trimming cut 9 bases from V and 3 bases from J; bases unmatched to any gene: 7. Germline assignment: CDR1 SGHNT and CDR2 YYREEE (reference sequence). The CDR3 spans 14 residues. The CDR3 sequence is CATKGTGYTGELFF. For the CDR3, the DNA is TGTGCCACCAAGGGGACAGGATACACCGGGGAGCTGTTTTTT.

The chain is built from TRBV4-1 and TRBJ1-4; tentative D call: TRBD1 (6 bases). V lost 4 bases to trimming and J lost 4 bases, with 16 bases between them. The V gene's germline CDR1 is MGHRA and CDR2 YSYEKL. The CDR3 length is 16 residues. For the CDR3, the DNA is TGCGCCAGCAGCCTGGTCAGGCAGGGGATTAATGAAAAACTGTTTTTT. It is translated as CASSLVRQGINEKLFF.

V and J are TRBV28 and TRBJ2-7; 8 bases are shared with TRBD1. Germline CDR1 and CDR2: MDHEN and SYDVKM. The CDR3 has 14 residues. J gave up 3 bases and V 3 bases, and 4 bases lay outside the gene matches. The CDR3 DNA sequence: TGTGCCAGCAGTTTGGGGACAGGTAACTACGAGCAGTACTTC. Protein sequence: CASSLGTGNYEQYF.

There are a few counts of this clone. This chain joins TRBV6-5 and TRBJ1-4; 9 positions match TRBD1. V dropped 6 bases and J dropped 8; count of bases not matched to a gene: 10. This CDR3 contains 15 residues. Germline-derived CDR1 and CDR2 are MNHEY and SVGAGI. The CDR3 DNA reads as TGTGCCAGCAGGCCGCCGACAGGGGGTGGGGAAAAACTGTTTTTT. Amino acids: CASRPPTGGGEKLFF.

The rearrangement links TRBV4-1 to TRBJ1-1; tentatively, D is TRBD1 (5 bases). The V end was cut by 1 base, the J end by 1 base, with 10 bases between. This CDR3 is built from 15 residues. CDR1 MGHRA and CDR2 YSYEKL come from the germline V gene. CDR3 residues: CASSQALDRNTEAFF. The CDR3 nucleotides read TGCGCCAGCAGCCAAGCCCTCGACAGGAACACTGAAGCTTTCTTT.

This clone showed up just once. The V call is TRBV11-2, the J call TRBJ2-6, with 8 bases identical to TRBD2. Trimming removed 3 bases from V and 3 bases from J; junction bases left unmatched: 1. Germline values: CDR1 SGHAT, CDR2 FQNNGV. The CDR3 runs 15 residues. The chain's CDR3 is CASSFGGDGANVLTF. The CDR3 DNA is TGTGCCAGCAGCTTCGGGGGGGATGGGGCCAACGTCCTGACTTTC.

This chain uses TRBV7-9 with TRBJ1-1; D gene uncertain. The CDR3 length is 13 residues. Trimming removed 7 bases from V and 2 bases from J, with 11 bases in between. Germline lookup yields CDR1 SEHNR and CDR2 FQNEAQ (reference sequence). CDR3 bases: TGTGCCAGCAAATCTTTTACCAACACTGAAGCTTTCTTT. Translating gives CASKSFTNTEAFF. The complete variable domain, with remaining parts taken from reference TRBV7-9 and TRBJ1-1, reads DTGVSQNPRHKITKRGQNVTFRCDPISEHNRLYWYRQTLGQGPEFLTYFQNEAQLEKSRLLSDRFSAERPKGSFSTLEIQRTEQGDSAMYLCASKSFTNTEAFFGQGTRLTVV.

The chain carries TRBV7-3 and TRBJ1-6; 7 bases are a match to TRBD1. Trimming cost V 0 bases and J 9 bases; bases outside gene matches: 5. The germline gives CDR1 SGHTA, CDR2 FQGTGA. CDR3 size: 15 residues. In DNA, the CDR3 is TGTGCCAGCAGCTTAACCGGTACAGGGGTTTCACCCCTCCACTTT. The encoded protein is CASSLTGTGVSPLHF.

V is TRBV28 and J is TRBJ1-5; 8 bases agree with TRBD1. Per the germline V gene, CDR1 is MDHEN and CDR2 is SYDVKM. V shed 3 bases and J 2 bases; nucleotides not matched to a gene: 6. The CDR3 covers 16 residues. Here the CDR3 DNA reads TGTGCCAGCAGTTTTTGGCAGGGGGCGGGCAATCAGCCCCAGCATTTT. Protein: CASSFWQGAGNQPQHF.

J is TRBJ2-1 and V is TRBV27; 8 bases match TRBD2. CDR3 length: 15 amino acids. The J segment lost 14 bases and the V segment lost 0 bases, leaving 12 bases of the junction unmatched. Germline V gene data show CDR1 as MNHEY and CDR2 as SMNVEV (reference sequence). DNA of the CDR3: TGTGCCAGCAGTTTATCGAGGACCCAAGGACTAGCTGAGTTCTTC. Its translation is CASSLSRTQGLAEFF.

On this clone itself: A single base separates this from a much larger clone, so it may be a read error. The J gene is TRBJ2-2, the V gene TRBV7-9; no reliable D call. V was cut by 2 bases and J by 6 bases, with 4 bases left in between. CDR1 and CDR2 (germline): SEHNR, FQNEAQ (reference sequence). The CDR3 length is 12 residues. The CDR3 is CASSLSAGELFF. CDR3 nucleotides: TGTGCCAGCAGCTTATCGGCCGGGGAGCTGTTTTTT. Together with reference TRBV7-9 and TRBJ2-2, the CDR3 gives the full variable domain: DTGVSQNPRHKITKRGQNVTFRCDPISEHNRLYWYRQTLGQGPEFLTYFQNEAQLEKSRLLSDRFSAERPKGSFSTLEIQRTEQGDSAMYLCASSLSAGELFFGEGSRLTVL.

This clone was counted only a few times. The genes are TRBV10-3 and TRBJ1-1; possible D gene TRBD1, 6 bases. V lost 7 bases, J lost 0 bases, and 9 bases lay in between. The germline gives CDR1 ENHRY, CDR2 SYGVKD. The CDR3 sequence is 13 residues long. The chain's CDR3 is CAIMDSLNTEAFF. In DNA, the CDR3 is TGTGCCATCATGGACAGCTTGAACACTGAAGCTTTCTTT.

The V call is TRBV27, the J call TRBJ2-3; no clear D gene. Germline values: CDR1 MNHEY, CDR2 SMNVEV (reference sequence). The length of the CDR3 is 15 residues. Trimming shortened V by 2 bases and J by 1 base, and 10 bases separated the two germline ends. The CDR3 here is CASSLDWGGTDTQYF. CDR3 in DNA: TGTGCCAGCAGTTTAGATTGGGGTGGCACAGATACGCAGTATTTT.

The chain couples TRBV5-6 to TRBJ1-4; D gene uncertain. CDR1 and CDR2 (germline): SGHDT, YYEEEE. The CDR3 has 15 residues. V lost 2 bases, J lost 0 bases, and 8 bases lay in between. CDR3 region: CASSLNDATNEKLFF. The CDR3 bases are TGTGCCAGCAGCTTAAATGATGCAACTAATGAAAAACTGTTTTTT. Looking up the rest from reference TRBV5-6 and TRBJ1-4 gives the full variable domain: DAGVTQSPTHLIKTRGQQVTLRCSPKSGHDTVSWYQQALGQGPQFIFQYYEEEERQRGNFPDRFSGHQFPNYSSELNVNALLLGDSALYLCASSLNDATNEKLFFGSGTQLSVL.

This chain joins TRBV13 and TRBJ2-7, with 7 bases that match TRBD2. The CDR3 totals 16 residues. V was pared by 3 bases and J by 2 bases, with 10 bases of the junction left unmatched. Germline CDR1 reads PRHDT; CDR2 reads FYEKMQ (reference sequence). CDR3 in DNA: TGTGCCAGCAGCTTTGGGGGGGTATCTAGAACCTACGAGCAGTACTTC. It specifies CASSFGGVSRTYEQYF.

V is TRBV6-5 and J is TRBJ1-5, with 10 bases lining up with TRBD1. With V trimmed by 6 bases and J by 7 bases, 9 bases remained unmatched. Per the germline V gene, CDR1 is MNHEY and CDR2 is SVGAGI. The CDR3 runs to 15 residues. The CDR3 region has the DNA TGTGCCAGCAGCCGGGACAGGGGAAGGAGGCAGCCCCAGCATTTT. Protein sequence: CASSRDRGRRQPQHF.

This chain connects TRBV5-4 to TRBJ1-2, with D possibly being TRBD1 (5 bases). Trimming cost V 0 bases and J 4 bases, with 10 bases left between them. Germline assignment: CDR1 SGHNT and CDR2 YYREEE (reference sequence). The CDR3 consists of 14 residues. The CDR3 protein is CASSLGGPSYGYTF. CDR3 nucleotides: TGTGCCAGCAGCTTGGGGGGCCCGAGCTATGGCTACACCTTC. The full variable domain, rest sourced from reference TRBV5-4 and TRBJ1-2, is ETGVTQSPTHLIKTRGQQVTLRCSSQSGHNTVSWYQQALGQGPQFIFQYYREEENGRGNFPPRFSGLQFPNYSSELNVNALELDDSALYLCASSLGGPSYGYTFGSGTRLTVV.

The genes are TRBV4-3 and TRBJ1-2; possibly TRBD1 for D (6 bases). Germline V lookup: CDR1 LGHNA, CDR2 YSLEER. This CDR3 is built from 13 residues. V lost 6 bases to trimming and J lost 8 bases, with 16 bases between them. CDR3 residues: CASSPTGYLGYTF. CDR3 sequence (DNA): TGCGCCAGCAGTCCAACAGGGTATTTGGGCTACACCTTC.

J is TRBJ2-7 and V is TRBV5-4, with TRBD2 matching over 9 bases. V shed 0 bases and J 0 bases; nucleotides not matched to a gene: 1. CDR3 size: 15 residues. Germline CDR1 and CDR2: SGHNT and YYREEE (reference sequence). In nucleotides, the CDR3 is TGTGCCAGCAGCTTGGAACTAGCGGGCTCCTACGAGCAGTACTTC. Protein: CASSLELAGSYEQYF.

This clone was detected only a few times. In nucleotides, the CDR3 is TGTGCCAGCAGCTTTGGACAGGGTTTGAACATTCAGTACTTC. This codes for CASSFGQGLNIQYF. V and J are TRBV11-3 and TRBJ2-4; 8 bases agree with TRBD1. J gave up 7 bases and V 3 bases, and 5 bases lay outside the gene matches. Germline V gene data show CDR1 as SGHNT and CDR2 as YENEEA. The CDR3 has 14 residues.